What follows is one T cell receptor (beta chain) and its context. This sample was included in a study of CD8 T cells in Susac syndrome. Turning to the study itself: At the time of blood draw, patients with Susac syndrome were therapy-naive, receiving corticosteroids, or receiving intravenous immunoglobulin alone.

V dropped 3 bases and J dropped 4; count of bases not matched to a gene: 8. The V gene's germline CDR1 is SQVTM and CDR2 ANQGSEA. The CDR3 consists of 15 residues. Random-hexamer reverse transcription was applied to roughly 0.5 to 1 ug RNA. MiXCR, run by TCRdb on the immunoSEQ multiplex PCR reads, gives a single entry per CDR3 protein. The table shows about 80,000 distinct CDR3 sequences, with 85% to 95% occurring only once. V is TRBV29-1 and J is TRBJ2-2; 7 positions match TRBD2. The sequenced material came from CD8+ T cells from PBMCs. The sequence derives from a human donor with Susac syndrome. CDR3 bases: TGCAGCGTTGATGGGGGAGGGCCTCCCACCGGGGAGCTGTTTTTT. Protein: CSVDGGGPPTGELFF.